The 24 T cell receptor beta chains presented below share a single source sample, sequenced in a study of spatial heterogeneity in lung cancer. As to time point: sample taken at primary tumor resection. TCRdb re-called the 5' RACE reads with MiXCR, one entry per CDR3 protein. The repertoire includes approximately 40,000 distinct CDR3 sequences, 7.5% to 8% of them detected once, and 25% to 35% sits in the top ten. Sequenced material: PBMCs, taken at surgery. The receptors here all came from a male donor with early-stage non-small cell lung cancer.

This clonotype has only a few counts. The rearrangement joins TRBV14 to TRBJ2-1, with D perhaps matching TRBD1 or TRBD2 (5 bases each). This CDR3 spans 13 amino acids. Germline CDR1 SGHDN, CDR2 FVKESK. V lost 1 base and J 12 bases, leaving 13 bases between the germline ends. CDR3 protein: CASSQVRGRGQFF. In DNA form, the CDR3 reads TGTGCCAGCAGCCAAGTAAGGGGCCGGGGGCAGTTCTTC.

The chain joins TRBV7-2 to TRBJ2-2; the D gene is possibly TRBD1 (6 bases). V was clipped by 7 bases and J by 2 bases, with 14 bases between them. The CDR3 is made up of 15 amino acids. Germline V lookup: CDR1 SGHTA, CDR2 FQGNSA. The CDR3 loop is CASKSGTHNTGELFF. DNA of the CDR3: TGTGCCAGCAAATCCGGGACACACAACACCGGGGAGCTGTTTTTT.

This clonotype was recorded many times. The rearrangement uses TRBV29-1 and TRBJ2-1; 11 bases are a match to TRBD2. V shed 6 bases, J shed 9 bases, and the junction held 10 bases outside the gene matches. This CDR3 has 14 residues. Germline V gene lookup returns CDR1 SQVTM and CDR2 ANQGSEA. The CDR3 DNA reads as TGCAGCGTCCCTCGTAGCGGGGGGGCAAGTGAGCAGTTCTTC. It yields the protein CSVPRSGGASEQFF.

Ten or more counts support this clonotype. The chain has TRBV24-1 and TRBJ2-1; 11 bases align to TRBD1. CDR1 and CDR2 from the germline V gene are KGHDR and SFDVKD. The CDR3 extends over 13 amino acids. V lost 10 bases and J lost 8; bases outside the gene matches: 6. In nucleotides, the CDR3 is TGTGCCACGGGGACAGGGGGGCTAGATGAGCAGTTCTTC. Translating it yields CATGTGGLDEQFF.

In its sample, this clonotype was seen a few times. The rearrangement links TRBV6-2 or TRBV6-3 to TRBJ2-5, with 14 bases matching TRBD2. Per the germline V gene, CDR1 is MNHEY and CDR2 is SVGEGT. The length of the CDR3 is 14 residues. V trimming: 6 bases; J trimming: 4 bases; junction bases outside the gene matches: 1. CDR3 in DNA: TGTGCCAGCAGGGGGACTAGCGGGAGAGAGACCCAGTACTTC. It is translated as CASRGTSGRETQYF.

The table lists this clonotype with many counts. This rearrangement joins TRBV12-3 or TRBV12-4 to TRBJ1-5; D uncertain. Trimming took 5 bases from V and 6 from J, leaving 23 bases between them. The CDR3 length is 17 residues. The CDR3 bases are TGTGCCAGCAGTCCTGACATATCTCCCCGACTCATTCAGCCCCAGCATTTT. Translating it yields CASSPDISPRLIQPQHF.

This clonotype was counted only a few times. The gene calls are TRBV6-1 and TRBJ2-3; D is uncertain. V dropped 4 bases and J dropped 3 bases, with 11 bases sitting between them. Germline CDR1 is MNHNS and CDR2 is SASEGT. The CDR3 sequence is 14 residues long. The CDR3 nucleotides read TGTGCCAGCAGTGCCAGGACCGTAACAGATACGCAGTATTTT. It encodes CASSARTVTDTQYF.

A few counts support this clonotype. This chain links TRBV4-2 with TRBJ1-1; D possibly corresponds to TRBD1 (5 bases). Germline V lookup: CDR1 LGHNA, CDR2 YNFKEQ. The CDR3 spans 16 residues. The V gene lost 0 bases and the J gene lost 7 bases, with 18 bases spanning the gap. CDR3 in amino acids: CASSQEGYGALIEAFF. For the CDR3, the DNA is TGTGCCAGCAGCCAAGAAGGGTATGGGGCGCTGATTGAAGCTTTCTTT.

The sample holds many counts of this clonotype. V and J are TRBV7-3 and TRBJ2-2; 12 bases agree with TRBD2. The CDR3 loop spans 18 amino acids. Per the germline V gene, CDR1 is SGHTA and CDR2 is FQGTGA. With 0 bases clipped from V and 4 bases from J, the junction kept 6 bases outside the gene matches. In DNA, the CDR3 is TGTGCCAGCAGCTTAACGTCGTCTAGCGGGAGGGGCACCGGGGAGCTGTTTTTT. It yields the protein CASSLTSSSGRGTGELFF. Combining the CDR3 with reference TRBV7-3 and TRBJ2-2 gives the whole variable domain GAGVSQTPSNKVTEKGKYVELRCDPISGHTALYWYRQSLGQGPEFLIYFQGTGAADDSGLPNDRFFAVRPEGSVSTLKIQRTERGDSAVYLCASSLTSSSGRGTGELFFGEGSRLTVL.

This clonotype came up many times. The chain is built from TRBV7-9 and TRBJ2-2; D remains ambiguous. Trimming left V 5 bases short and J 8 bases short, with 18 bases between. Germline lookup yields CDR1 SEHNR and CDR2 FQNEAQ (reference sequence). The CDR3 extends over 15 amino acids. CDR3 loop: CASSAQEPQVGELFF. CDR3 DNA: TGTGCCAGCAGCGCTCAAGAACCCCAGGTGGGGGAGCTGTTTTTT.

At least ten counts were recorded for this clonotype. The rearrangement joins TRBV7-9 to TRBJ1-1; D perhaps matches TRBD1 (6 bases). V lost 5 bases and J lost 6, with 16 bases in between. This CDR3 has 14 residues. Germline loops: CDR1 SEHNR, CDR2 FQNEAQ (reference sequence). The CDR3 region is CASSRGQPQSEAFF. The DNA of the CDR3 is TGTGCCAGCAGCCGCGGACAGCCGCAATCTGAAGCTTTCTTT.

There are many counts of this clonotype. This chain uses TRBV10-3 with TRBJ2-7; D is ambiguous. With 4 bases removed from V and 4 bases from J, the gap between germline ends came to 8 bases. Germline assignment: CDR1 ENHRY and CDR2 SYGVKD. The CDR3 runs to 12 residues. Here the CDR3 DNA reads TGTGCCATCAGTGTGAGGCGGTACGAGCAGTACGTC. Its protein product is CAISVRRYEQYV.

The chain joins TRBV27 to TRBJ1-1; D is possibly TRBD1 (6 bases). V was pared by 4 bases and J by 1 base, with 19 bases between. This CDR3 region has 17 residues. The germline CDR1 and CDR2 sequences are MNHEY and SMNVEV (reference sequence). The CDR3 protein is CASSSRPNRAKNTEAFF. In DNA form, the CDR3 reads TGTGCCAGCAGTTCACGGCCCAACAGGGCCAAGAACACTGAAGCTTTCTTT.

This clonotype was observed at least ten times. The chain is built from TRBV2 and TRBJ1-3; D unresolved. Germline CDR1 SNHLY, CDR2 FYNNEI. The V and J ends lost 7 bases and 3 bases respectively, with 10 bases between them. This CDR3 region has 13 residues. CDR3 sequence (DNA): TGTGCCAGCAATCGGCTTGTTGGAAACACCATATATTTT. Residues: CASNRLVGNTIYF. The complete variable domain, with remaining parts taken from reference TRBV2 and TRBJ1-3, reads EPEVTQTPSHQVTQMGQEVILRCVPISNHLYFYWYRQILGQKVEFLVSFYNNEISEKSEIFDDQFSVERPDGSNFTLKIRSTKLEDSAMYFCASNRLVGNTIYFGEGSWLTVV.

Only one count was recorded for this clonotype. The chain carries TRBV20-1 and TRBJ2-7; 10 nucleotides align to TRBD1. Per germline, CDR1 DFQATT and CDR2 SNEGSKA (reference sequence). The V and J ends lost 1 base and 5 bases, in that order; junction bases with no gene match: 5. This CDR3 has 14 residues. This CDR3 is CSARGQTGGNEQYF. The CDR3 region has the DNA TGCAGTGCTAGAGGGCAGACAGGGGGCAACGAGCAGTACTTC.

This clonotype was detected many times. The chain combines TRBV2 with TRBJ1-1; 7 bases match TRBD1. The germline V gene encodes CDR1 SNHLY and CDR2 FYNNEI. The CDR3 covers 16 residues. V shed 1 base and J 3 bases; nucleotides not matched to a gene: 8. Here the CDR3 reads CASSEGLQGFDTEAFF. The CDR3 nucleotides read TGTGCCAGCAGTGAAGGCCTACAGGGGTTCGACACTGAAGCTTTCTTT. Complete variable domain (other parts from reference TRBV2 and TRBJ1-1): EPEVTQTPSHQVTQMGQEVILRCVPISNHLYFYWYRQILGQKVEFLVSFYNNEISEKSEIFDDQFSVERPDGSNFTLKIRSTKLEDSAMYFCASSEGLQGFDTEAFFGQGTRLTVV.

At least ten counts were recorded for this clonotype. This chain links TRBV13 with TRBJ2-2; unclear D gene. Trimming took off 4 bases at V and 0 bases at J, with 3 bases between the two ends. Looked up from germline, CDR1 is PRHDT and CDR2 is FYEKMQ (reference sequence). This CDR3 has 13 residues. The CDR3 here is CASSSTNTGELFF. In nucleotides, the CDR3 is TGTGCCAGCAGCTCGACGAACACCGGGGAGCTGTTTTTT.

This clonotype was picked up a small number of times. This rearrangement joins TRBV9 to TRBJ2-2, with 7 bases aligning to TRBD2. There are 17 residues in the CDR3. The trim removed 0 bases at V and 5 bases at J, leaving 10 bases unmatched. The germline V gene encodes CDR1 SGDLS and CDR2 YYNGEE. The CDR3 reads CASSVVGREGRTGELFF. The DNA of the CDR3 is TGTGCCAGCAGCGTAGTAGGGAGGGAGGGCCGAACCGGGGAGCTGTTTTTT.

J is TRBJ2-2 and V is TRBV7-9; TRBD2 aligns across 10 bases. In germline, CDR1 is SEHNR, CDR2 FQNEAQ (reference sequence). The V gene end was trimmed by 5 bases and the J gene end by 5 bases; junction bases not matched to a gene: 8. This CDR3 spans 16 amino acids. The CDR3 sequence is CASSPILAGKTGELFF. The CDR3 region has the DNA TGTGCCAGCAGCCCTATACTAGCGGGAAAAACCGGGGAGCTGTTTTTT.

This clonotype came up many times. J is TRBJ2-1 and V is TRBV20-1; possible D gene TRBD1, 6 bases. The CDR3 is 14 amino acids. V dropped 4 bases and J dropped 1 base, with 11 bases sitting between them. The V gene's germline CDR1 is DFQATT and CDR2 SNEGSKA (reference sequence). The CDR3: CSAKTGSSYNEQFF. CDR3 in DNA: TGCAGTGCTAAAACAGGGAGTTCCTACAATGAGCAGTTCTTC.

As to this clonotype: An end of the junction does not agree with germline; a read error may underlie this. This chain connects TRBV7-7 to TRBJ2-5; 11 nucleotides line up with TRBD1. The germline V gene has CDR1 SSHAT and CDR2 FNYEAQ (reference sequence). The CDR3 consists of 15 residues. CDR3 sequence (DNA): TGTGCTAGCAGCTTGGGGACAGGGGGTCTTGAGACCCAGTACTTC. Its translation: CASSLGTGGLETQYF.

This clonotype has a count of ten or more. The rearrangement joins TRBV10-3 to TRBJ2-5; tentative D call: TRBD2 (5 bases). The CDR3 is 13 amino acids. Trimming stripped 3 bases from V and 2 bases from J, with 7 bases between. Germline V gene sequence: CDR1 ENHRY, CDR2 SYGVKD. In DNA form, the CDR3 reads TGTGCCATCAGTGAACGGGATCAAGAGACCCAGTACTTC. Amino acids: CAISERDQETQYF.

This chain connects TRBV7-9 to TRBJ2-1, with 7 positions matching TRBD2. This CDR3 spans 16 amino acids. The ends lost 4 bases at V and 0 bases at J; junction bases unmatched: 6. CDR1 and CDR2 (germline): SEHNR, FQNEAQ (reference sequence). This chain's CDR3 is CASSSGGKLSYNEQFF. CDR3 DNA: TGTGCCAGCAGCTCCGGGGGGAAGCTCTCCTACAATGAGCAGTTCTTC.

This clonotype came up many times. V and J are TRBV3-1 and TRBJ2-2; 8 bases match TRBD2. The CDR3 extends over 18 amino acids. Unmatched junction bases numbered 11, after V lost 1 base and J lost 4 bases. Germline CDR1 LGHDT, CDR2 YNNKEL (reference sequence). CDR3 sequence reads: CASSQVNLAGTSTGELFF. CDR3 DNA sequence: TGTGCCAGCAGCCAAGTCAATTTGGCGGGGACTAGCACCGGGGAGCTGTTTTTT. The whole variable domain, remainder taken from reference TRBV3-1 and TRBJ2-2, is DTAVSQTPKYLVTQMGNDKSIKCEQNLGHDTMYWYKQDSKKFLKIMFSYNNKELIINETVPNRFSPKSPDKAHLNLHINSLELGDSAVYFCASSQVNLAGTSTGELFFGEGSRLTVL.